Each of the 19 T cell receptor beta chains below was sequenced from the same sample in a study of blood T cell repertoires in COVID-19 (TCRdb year 2020). To prepare the library, the immunoSEQ multiplex PCR assay was applied. TCRdb took this table from immuneACCESS and kept in-frame rearrangements with V and J called. Such tables lack part of the clones; where checked against another copy, unresolved V genes explain under half of the gap, and the rest is unexplained. The sample contains approximately 45,000 clones, less than 95% of them found a single time. The ten top clones hold around 5% of the sample. The sample consisted of peripheral blood. These receptors originate from a man in his sixties or seventies with acute or convalescent COVID-19.

This chain connects TRBV29-1 to TRBJ2-5; TRBD2 aligns across 13 bases. J was trimmed by 5 bases and V by 8 bases; bases with no gene match: 11. This CDR3 has 15 amino acids. The germline V gene encodes CDR1 SQVTM and CDR2 ANQGSEA. In DNA, the CDR3 is TGCAGCATCTGGACTAGCGGGGGCCGTAGGGAGACCCAGTACTTC. Protein sequence: CSIWTSGGRRETQYF.

The V and J genes are TRBV18 and TRBJ2-7, with 9 bases aligning to TRBD1. The length of the CDR3 is 14 residues. Germline V CDR1 and CDR2: KGHSH, LQKENI. Germline trimming cut 3 bases from V and 6 bases from J; bases unmatched to any gene: 6. CDR3 in DNA: TGTGCCAGCTCACCCCGGGACAGGGTCCGCGAGCAGTACTTC. This codes for CASSPRDRVREQYF.

The CDR3 DNA reads TGTGCCAGCAGCTTAGTCGAGGGTCCCCGGGATACGCAGTATTTT. Translation gives CASSLVEGPRDTQYF. V gene TRBV7-9 combines with J gene TRBJ2-3; the D gene is possibly TRBD2 (5 bases). This CDR3 has 15 amino acids. Looked up from germline, CDR1 is SEHNR and CDR2 is FQNEAQ (reference sequence). V was trimmed by 1 base and J by 6 bases, leaving 14 bases between them.

The V and J genes are TRBV10-2 and TRBJ2-2; 7 bases are shared with TRBD1. Germline V gene sequence: CDR1 WSHSY, CDR2 SAAADI. The CDR3 covers 15 residues. Trimming cost V 10 bases and J 5 bases; bases outside gene matches: 13. The CDR3 DNA is TGCGCCACCCAAAGCGCCAACAGGGGAACCGGGGAGCTGTTTTTT. This gives the protein CATQSANRGTGELFF.

The genes are TRBV7-2 and TRBJ2-7; possibly TRBD1 for D (7 bases). V was clipped by 3 bases and J by 0 bases, with 21 bases between them. This CDR3 region has 18 residues. The V gene's germline CDR1 is SGHTA and CDR2 FQGNSA. The CDR3 reads CASSFRGTEQFSSYEQYF. The CDR3 nucleotides are TGTGCCAGCAGCTTTCGCGGGACAGAGCAGTTTAGCTCCTACGAGCAGTACTTC.

This chain uses TRBV5-6 with TRBJ1-5; 10 bases are shared with TRBD1. V lost 0 bases and J lost 7; bases outside the gene matches: 7. Germline V gene sequence: CDR1 SGHDT, CDR2 YYEEEE. The CDR3 covers 16 residues. Here the CDR3 reads CASSLGGQGFGQPQHF. CDR3 in DNA: TGTGCCAGCAGCTTGGGGGGACAGGGGTTCGGGCAGCCCCAGCATTTT.

J is TRBJ1-6 and V is TRBV11-2; TRBD1 matches 9 bases. The germline V gene has CDR1 SGHAT and CDR2 FQNNGV. The ends lost 4 bases at V and 7 bases at J; junction bases unmatched: 8. The CDR3 covers 16 residues. The CDR3 DNA reads TGTGCCAGCAGCTGGGTACCCGGGACAGGGAATTCACCCCTCCACTTT. It encodes CASSWVPGTGNSPLHF.

The chain couples TRBV29-1 to TRBJ1-2, with D tentatively TRBD1 (5 bases). The V gene's germline CDR1 is SQVTM and CDR2 ANQGSEA. The CDR3 totals 14 residues. Trimming took off 3 bases at V and 4 bases at J, with 15 bases between the two ends. CDR3 residues: CSVELRGSGYGYTF. The CDR3 region has the DNA TGCAGCGTTGAGTTAAGGGGTTCAGGCTATGGCTACACCTTC. The whole variable domain, remainder taken from reference TRBV29-1 and TRBJ1-2, is SAVISQKPSRDICQRGTSLTIQCQVDSQVTMMFWYRQQPGQSLTLIATANQGSEATYESGFVIDKFPISRPNLTFSTLTVSNMSPEDSSIYLCSVELRGSGYGYTFGSGTRLTVV.

The chain is built from TRBV7-2 and TRBJ2-3; TRBD2 matches 13 bases. Germline V gene lookup returns CDR1 SGHTA and CDR2 FQGNSA. Germline trimming cut 0 bases from V and 5 bases from J; bases unmatched to any gene: 8. The CDR3 has 18 residues. Written as DNA, the CDR3 is TGTGCCAGCAGCTTAGCGGGGCCGGGACTAGCGGGGAGAGATACGCAGTATTTT. It codes for CASSLAGPGLAGRDTQYF.

J is TRBJ2-2 and V is TRBV5-6; D might be TRBD2 (7 bases). CDR1 is SGHDT, CDR2 YYEEEE, per germline. This CDR3 has 16 residues. V was trimmed by 4 bases and J by 4 bases, leaving 17 bases between them. CDR3 nucleotides: TGTGCCAGCAGCCCCTACGCGGGGGCAGGCACCGGGGAGCTGTTTTTT. Protein product: CASSPYAGAGTGELFF.

This chain joins TRBV6-2 or TRBV6-3 and TRBJ2-5; 7 bases match TRBD1. Germline V gives CDR1 MNHEY, CDR2 SVGEGT. Losses at the gene ends were 2 bases for V and 5 bases for J; bases not matched to a gene: 14. This CDR3 has 17 residues. In DNA form, the CDR3 reads TGTGCCAGCAGTTACCCGCCATTAGACAGGGATGGTGAGACCCAGTACTTC. Amino acid sequence: CASSYPPLDRDGETQYF.

The rearrangement links TRBV6-2 or TRBV6-3 to TRBJ1-1; D remains ambiguous. The germline V gene has CDR1 MNHEY and CDR2 SVGEGT. The CDR3 is made up of 13 amino acids. V was shortened by 2 bases and J by 1 base, with 5 bases between the two germline ends. CDR3 region: CASSYEKNTEAFF. The CDR3 DNA follows: TGTGCCAGCAGTTACGAGAAGAACACTGAAGCTTTCTTT.

This chain links TRBV6-2 or TRBV6-3 with TRBJ1-5, with 8 bases that match TRBD1. The CDR3 covers 17 residues. Germline lookup yields CDR1 MNHEY and CDR2 SVGEGT. V gave up 0 bases and J gave up 2 bases; unmatched junction bases: 6. CDR3 sequence reads: CASSYSPTDRGNQPQHF. The CDR3 nucleotides are TGTGCCAGCAGTTACTCACCCACGGACAGGGGCAATCAGCCCCAGCATTTT.

The V gene is TRBV7-9, the J gene TRBJ2-4, with D perhaps TRBD2 (5 bases). The CDR3 covers 17 residues. Trimming cost V 0 bases and J 0 bases, with 12 bases left between them. CDR1 is SEHNR, CDR2 FQNEAQ, per germline (reference sequence). This chain's CDR3 is CASSLAGETLAKNIQYF. CDR3 bases: TGTGCCAGCAGCTTAGCTGGGGAGACTCTAGCCAAAAACATTCAGTACTTC.

V usage is TRBV27 and J usage is TRBJ1-5; D gene uncertain. V lost 5 bases and J 6 bases, leaving 11 bases between the germline ends. This CDR3 has 13 amino acids. Germline-derived CDR1 and CDR2 are MNHEY and SMNVEV (reference sequence). The CDR3 nucleotides are TGTGCCAGCAGTACCAACTTCGGTCAGCCCCAGCATTTT. It specifies CASSTNFGQPQHF.

The V call is TRBV6-1, the J call TRBJ1-1; D possibly corresponds to TRBD1 (5 bases). The V gene lost 2 bases and the J gene lost 6 bases, with 13 bases spanning the gap. This CDR3 comprises 14 residues. Germline CDR1 reads MNHNS; CDR2 reads SASEGT. The CDR3 region is CASSEKVRVAEAFF. The CDR3 bases are TGTGCCAGCAGTGAAAAGGTCAGGGTCGCTGAAGCTTTCTTT.

The J gene is TRBJ2-1, the V gene TRBV4-1, with a possible D match to TRBD1 (6 bases). Germline V gene sequence: CDR1 MGHRA, CDR2 YSYEKL. The CDR3 runs to 16 residues. Trimming stripped 0 bases from V and 2 bases from J, with 11 bases between. CDR3 sequence: CASSQEYRDAYNEQFF. The CDR3 DNA reads as TGCGCCAGCAGCCAAGAATACAGGGACGCCTACAATGAGCAGTTCTTC.

The genes are TRBV28 and TRBJ1-2; 7 nucleotides match TRBD1. The J segment lost 4 bases and the V segment lost 2 bases, leaving 7 bases of the junction unmatched. CDR3 length: 15 residues. CDR1 and CDR2 (germline): MDHEN, SYDVKM. This CDR3 reads CASSLGDSSSYGYTF. The CDR3 DNA is TGTGCCAGCAGTTTAGGGGACAGTTCCTCCTATGGCTACACCTTC.

V is TRBV3-1 (or the pseudogene TRBV3-2) and J is TRBJ2-7, with TRBD1 as a possible D gene (5 bases). V lost 4 bases to trimming and J lost 4 bases, with 23 bases between them. CDR3 size: 17 residues. Germline loops: CDR1 LGHDT, CDR2 YNNKEL (reference sequence). CDR3 residues: CASSPHRRGQIVYEQYF. In DNA, the CDR3 is TGTGCCAGCAGCCCACATCGAAGGGGTCAAATTGTATACGAGCAGTACTTC.